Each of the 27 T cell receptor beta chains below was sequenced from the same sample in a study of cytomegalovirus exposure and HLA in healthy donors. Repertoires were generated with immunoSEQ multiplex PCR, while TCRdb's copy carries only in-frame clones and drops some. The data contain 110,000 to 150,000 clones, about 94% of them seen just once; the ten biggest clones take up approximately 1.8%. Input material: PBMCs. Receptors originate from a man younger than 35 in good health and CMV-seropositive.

The CDR3 spells CASSRDRSYEQYF. In DNA, the CDR3 is TGTGCCAGCAGCCGGGACAGAAGCTACGAGCAGTACTTC. This chain uses TRBV7-8 with TRBJ2-7; 7 bases align to TRBD1. J was trimmed by 3 bases and V by 5 bases; bases with no gene match: 4. Germline V CDR1 and CDR2: SGHVS, FQNEAQ. The CDR3 sequence is 13 residues long. The variable domain in full, completed from reference TRBV7-8 and TRBJ2-7, reads GAGVSQSPRYKVAKRGQDVALRCDPISGHVSLFWYQQALGQGPEFLTYFQNEAQLDKSGLPSDRFFAERPEGSVSTLKIQRTQQEDSAVYLCASSRDRSYEQYFGPGTRLTVT.

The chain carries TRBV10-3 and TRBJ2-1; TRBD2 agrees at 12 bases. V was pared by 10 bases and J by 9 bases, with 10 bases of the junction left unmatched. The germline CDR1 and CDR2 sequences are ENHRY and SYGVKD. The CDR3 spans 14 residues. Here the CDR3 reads CATRTSGETTEQFF. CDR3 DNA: TGTGCCACCCGGACTAGCGGGGAGACGACTGAGCAGTTCTTC.

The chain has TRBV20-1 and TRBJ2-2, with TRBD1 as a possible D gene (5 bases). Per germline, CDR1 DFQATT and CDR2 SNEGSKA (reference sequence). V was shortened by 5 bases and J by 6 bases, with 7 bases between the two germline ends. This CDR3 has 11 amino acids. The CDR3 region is CSAYRSGELFF. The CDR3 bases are TGCAGTGCTTACAGGTCCGGGGAGCTGTTTTTT.

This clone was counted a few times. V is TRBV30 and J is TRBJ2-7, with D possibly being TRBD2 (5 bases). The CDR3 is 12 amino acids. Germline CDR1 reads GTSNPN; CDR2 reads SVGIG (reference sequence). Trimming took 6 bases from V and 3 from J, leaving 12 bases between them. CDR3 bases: TGTGCCTGCTTAAGCGGACTCTACGAGCAGTACTTC. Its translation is CACLSGLYEQYF.

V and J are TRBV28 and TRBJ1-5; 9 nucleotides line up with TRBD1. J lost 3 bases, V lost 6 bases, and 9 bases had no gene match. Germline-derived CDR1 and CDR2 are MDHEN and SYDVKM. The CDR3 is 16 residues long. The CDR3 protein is CASSGHRGLPNQPQHF. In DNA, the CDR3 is TGTGCCAGCAGCGGCCACAGGGGGCTGCCCAATCAGCCCCAGCATTTT. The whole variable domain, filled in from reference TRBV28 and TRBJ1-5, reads DVKVTQSSRYLVKRTGEKVFLECVQDMDHENMFWYRQDPGLGLRLIYFSYDVKMKEKGDIPEGYSVSREKKERFSLILESASTNQTSMYLCASSGHRGLPNQPQHFGDGTRLSIL.

Here the CDR3 DNA reads TGTGCCAGCAGTGTTGAACAGGAGTCCTACGAGCAGTACTTC. This translates into CASSVEQESYEQYF. The chain is built from TRBV2 and TRBJ2-7; D may be TRBD1 (5 bases). CDR1 and CDR2 from the germline V gene are SNHLY and FYNNEI. V was trimmed by 4 bases and J by 1 base, leaving 11 bases between them. The CDR3 covers 14 residues.

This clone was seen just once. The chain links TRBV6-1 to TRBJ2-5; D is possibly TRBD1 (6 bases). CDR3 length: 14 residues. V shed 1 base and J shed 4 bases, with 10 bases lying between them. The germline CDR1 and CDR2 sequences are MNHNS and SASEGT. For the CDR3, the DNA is TGTGCCAGCAGTGAAGACCCCAGGGGAGAGACCCAGTACTTC. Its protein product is CASSEDPRGETQYF.

The CDR3 DNA reads as TGCGCCAGCAGCCGACACCCGGGGGCCTACGAGCAGTACTTC. Translated, it gives CASSRHPGAYEQYF. The J gene is TRBJ2-7, the V gene TRBV4-1; D perhaps matches TRBD2 (6 bases). Germline V gene data show CDR1 as MGHRA and CDR2 as YSYEKL. V was trimmed by 4 bases and J by 2 bases, leaving 12 bases between them. There are 14 residues in the CDR3.

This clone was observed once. The CDR3 spells CASSLAGTGGSVEAFF. DNA of the CDR3: TGTGCCAGCAGCTTGGCTGGGACAGGGGGTTCGGTTGAAGCTTTCTTT. The chain joins TRBV5-6 to TRBJ1-1, with 11 positions matching TRBD1. Germline CDR1 reads SGHDT; CDR2 reads YYEEEE. The CDR3 sequence is 16 residues long. V shed 0 bases and J 7 bases; nucleotides not matched to a gene: 8.

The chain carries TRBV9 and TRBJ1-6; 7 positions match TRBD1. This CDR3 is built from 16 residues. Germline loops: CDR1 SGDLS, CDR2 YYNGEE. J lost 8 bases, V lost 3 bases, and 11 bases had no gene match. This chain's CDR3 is CASSETTGAQDSPLHF. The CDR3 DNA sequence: TGTGCCAGCAGCGAGACCACAGGGGCGCAGGATTCACCCCTCCACTTT.

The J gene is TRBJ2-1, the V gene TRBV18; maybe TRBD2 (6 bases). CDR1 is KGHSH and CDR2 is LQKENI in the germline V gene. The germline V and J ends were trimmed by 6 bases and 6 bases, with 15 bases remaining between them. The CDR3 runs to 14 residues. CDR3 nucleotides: TGTGCCAGCTCTCGCAGAGGAGGGGCCAATGAGCAGTTCTTC. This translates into CASSRRGGANEQFF.

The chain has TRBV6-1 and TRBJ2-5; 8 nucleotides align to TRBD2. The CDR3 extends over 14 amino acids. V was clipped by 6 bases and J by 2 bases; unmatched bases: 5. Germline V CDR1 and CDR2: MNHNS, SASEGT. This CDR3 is CASSRTSGQETQYF. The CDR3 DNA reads TGTGCCAGCAGCCGAACTAGCGGACAAGAGACCCAGTACTTC.

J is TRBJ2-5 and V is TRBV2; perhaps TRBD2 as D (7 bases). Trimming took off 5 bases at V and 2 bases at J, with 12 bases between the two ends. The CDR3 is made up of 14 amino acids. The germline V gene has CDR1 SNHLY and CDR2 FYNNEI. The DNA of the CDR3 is TGTGCCAGCAGTAGGGGGGGGCGACAAGAGACCCAGTACTTC. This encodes CASSRGGRQETQYF. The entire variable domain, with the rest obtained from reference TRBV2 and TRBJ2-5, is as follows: EPEVTQTPSHQVTQMGQEVILRCVPISNHLYFYWYRQILGQKVEFLVSFYNNEISEKSEIFDDQFSVERPDGSNFTLKIRSTKLEDSAMYFCASSRGGRQETQYFGPGTRLLVL.

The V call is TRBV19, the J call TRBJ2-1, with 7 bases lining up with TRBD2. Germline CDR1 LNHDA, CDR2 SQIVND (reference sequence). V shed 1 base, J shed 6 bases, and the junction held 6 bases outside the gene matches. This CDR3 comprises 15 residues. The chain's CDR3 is CASSIGPGGPNEQFF. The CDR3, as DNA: TGTGCCAGTAGTATAGGTCCGGGAGGCCCCAATGAGCAGTTCTTC.

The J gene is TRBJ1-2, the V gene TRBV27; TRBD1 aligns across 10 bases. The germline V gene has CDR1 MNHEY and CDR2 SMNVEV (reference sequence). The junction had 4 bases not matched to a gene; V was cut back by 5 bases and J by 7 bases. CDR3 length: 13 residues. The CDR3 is CASSAGTGAGYTF. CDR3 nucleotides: TGTGCCAGCAGTGCTGGGACAGGGGCTGGCTACACCTTC.

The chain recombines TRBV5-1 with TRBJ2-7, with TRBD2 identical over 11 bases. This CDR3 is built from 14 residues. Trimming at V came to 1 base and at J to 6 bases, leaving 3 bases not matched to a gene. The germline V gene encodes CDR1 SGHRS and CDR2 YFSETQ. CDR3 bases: TGCGCCAGCAGCTTGACTAGCGGGAGTTCCGAGCAGTACTTC. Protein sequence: CASSLTSGSSEQYF.

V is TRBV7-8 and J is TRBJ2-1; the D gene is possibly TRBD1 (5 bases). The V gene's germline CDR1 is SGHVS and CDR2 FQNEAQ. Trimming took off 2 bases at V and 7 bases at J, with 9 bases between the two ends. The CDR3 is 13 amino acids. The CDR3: CASSLQGKNEQFF. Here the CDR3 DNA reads TGTGCCAGCAGCTTACAGGGAAAAAATGAGCAGTTCTTC.

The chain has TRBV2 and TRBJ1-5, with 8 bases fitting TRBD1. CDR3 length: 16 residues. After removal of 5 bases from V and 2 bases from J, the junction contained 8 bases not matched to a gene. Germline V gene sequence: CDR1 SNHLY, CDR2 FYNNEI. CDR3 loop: CASSSDRDEGNQPQHF. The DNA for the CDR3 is TGTGCCAGCAGTTCGGACAGGGATGAGGGCAATCAGCCCCAGCATTTT.

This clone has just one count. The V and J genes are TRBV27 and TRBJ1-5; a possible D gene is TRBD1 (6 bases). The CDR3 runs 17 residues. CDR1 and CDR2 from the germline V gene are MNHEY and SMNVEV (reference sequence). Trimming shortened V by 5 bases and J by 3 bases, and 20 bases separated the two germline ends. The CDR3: CASSEGGGPPYNQPQHF. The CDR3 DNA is TGTGCCAGCAGTGAGGGAGGGGGACCGCCGTACAATCAGCCCCAGCATTTT.

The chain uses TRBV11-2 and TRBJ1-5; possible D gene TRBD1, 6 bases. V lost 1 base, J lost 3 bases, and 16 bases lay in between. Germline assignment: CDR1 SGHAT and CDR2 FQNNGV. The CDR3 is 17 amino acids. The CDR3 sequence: CASSLVCRGRVNQPQHF. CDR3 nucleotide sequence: TGTGCCAGCAGCTTAGTTTGCAGGGGTAGGGTCAATCAGCCCCAGCATTTT. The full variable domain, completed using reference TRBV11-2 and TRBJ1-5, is EAGVAQSPRYKIIEKRQSVAFWCNPISGHATLYWYQQILGQGPKLLIQFQNNGVVDDSQLPKDRFSAERLKGVDSTLKIQPAKLEDSAVYLCASSLVCRGRVNQPQHFGDGTRLSIL.

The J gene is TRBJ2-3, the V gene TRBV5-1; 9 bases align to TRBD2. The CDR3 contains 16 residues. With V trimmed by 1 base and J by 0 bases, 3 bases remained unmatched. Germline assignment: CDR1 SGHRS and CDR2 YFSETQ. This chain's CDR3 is CASSLSSGASTDTQYF. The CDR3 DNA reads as TGCGCCAGCAGCTTGTCTAGCGGGGCTAGCACAGATACGCAGTATTTT.

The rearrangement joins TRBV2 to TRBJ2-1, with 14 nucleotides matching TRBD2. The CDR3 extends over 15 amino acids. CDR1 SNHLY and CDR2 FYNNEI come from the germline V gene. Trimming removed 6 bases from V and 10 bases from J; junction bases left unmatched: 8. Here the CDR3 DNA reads TGTGCCAGCAGCGGGGGACTAGCGGGAGCTAGGGAGCAGTTCTTC. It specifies CASSGGLAGAREQFF.

The CDR3 protein is CASSLSDTQYF. The CDR3, as DNA: TGTGCCAGCAGTTTATCTGATACGCAGTATTTT. V usage is TRBV28 and J usage is TRBJ2-3; D is uncertain. The CDR3 spans 11 residues. Germline V lookup: CDR1 MDHEN, CDR2 SYDVKM. V gave up 1 base and J gave up 6 bases, with 2 bases separating them.

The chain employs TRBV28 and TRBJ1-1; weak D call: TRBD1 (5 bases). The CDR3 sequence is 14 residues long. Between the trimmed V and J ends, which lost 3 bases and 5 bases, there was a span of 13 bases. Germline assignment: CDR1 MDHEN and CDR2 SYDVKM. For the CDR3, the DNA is TGTGCCAGCAGTTTGTTCAGGGAAGGGACTGAAGCTTTCTTT. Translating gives CASSLFREGTEAFF.

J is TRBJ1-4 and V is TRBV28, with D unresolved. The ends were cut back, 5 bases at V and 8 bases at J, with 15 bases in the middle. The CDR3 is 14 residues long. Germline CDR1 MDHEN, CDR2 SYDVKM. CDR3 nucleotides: TGTGCCAGCAGTCCAGAGACCCTCAGGGAAAAACTGTTTTTT. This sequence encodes CASSPETLREKLFF.

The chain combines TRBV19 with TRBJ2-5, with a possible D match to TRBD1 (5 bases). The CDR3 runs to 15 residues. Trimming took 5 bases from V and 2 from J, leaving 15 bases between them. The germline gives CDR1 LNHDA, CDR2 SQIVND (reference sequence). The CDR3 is CASSFPQGTQETQYF. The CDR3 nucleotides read TGTGCCAGTAGTTTTCCTCAGGGAACACAAGAGACCCAGTACTTC.

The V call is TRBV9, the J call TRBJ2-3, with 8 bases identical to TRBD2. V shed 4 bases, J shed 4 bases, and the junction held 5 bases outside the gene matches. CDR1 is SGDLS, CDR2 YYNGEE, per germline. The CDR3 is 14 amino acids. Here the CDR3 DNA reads TGTGCCAGCAGCCCTATAGCGGGATCAGATACGCAGTATTTT. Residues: CASSPIAGSDTQYF.